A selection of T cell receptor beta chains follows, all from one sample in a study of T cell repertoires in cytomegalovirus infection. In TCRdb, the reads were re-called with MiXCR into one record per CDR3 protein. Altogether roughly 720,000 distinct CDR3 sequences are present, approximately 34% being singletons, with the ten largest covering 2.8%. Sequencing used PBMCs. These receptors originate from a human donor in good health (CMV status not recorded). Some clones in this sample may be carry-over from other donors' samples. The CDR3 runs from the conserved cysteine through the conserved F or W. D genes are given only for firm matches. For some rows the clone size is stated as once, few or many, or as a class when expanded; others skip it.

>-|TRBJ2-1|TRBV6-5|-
CASSYGGGVYNEQFF
TGTGCCAGCAGTTACGGGGGGGGCGTTTACAATGAGCAGTTCTTC
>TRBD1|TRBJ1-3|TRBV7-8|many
CASSTKGGTGPGNTIYF
TGTGCCAGCAGCACCAAGGGGGGGACAGGTCCTGGAAACACCATATATTTT
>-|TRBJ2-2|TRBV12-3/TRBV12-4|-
CASRTIAGELFF
TGTGCCAGCAGGACAATAGCCGGGGAGCTGTTTTTT
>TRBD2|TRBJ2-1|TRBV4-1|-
CASSYTGTSGFIEQFF
TGCGCCAGCAGCTACACCGGGACTAGCGGGTTTATTGAGCAGTTCTTC
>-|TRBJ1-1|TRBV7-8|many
CASSSKGDTEAFF
TGTGCCAGCAGCTCGAAGGGGGACACTGAAGCTTTCTTT
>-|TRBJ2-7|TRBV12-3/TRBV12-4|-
CARSLSGYEHYF
TGTGCCCGCAGTCTCTCAGGGTACGAGCATTACTTC
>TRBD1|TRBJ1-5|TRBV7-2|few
CASSSRTGLDQPQHF
TGTGCCAGCAGCTCCCGGACAGGACTTGATCAGCCCCAGCATTTT
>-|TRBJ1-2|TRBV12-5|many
CASGPSLGDGYTF
TGTGCTAGTGGTCCTTCCCTAGGGGATGGCTACACCTTC
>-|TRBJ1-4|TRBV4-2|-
CASSQQSAVINEKLFF
TGTGCCAGCAGCCAACAATCGGCGGTTATTAATGAAAAACTGTTTTTT
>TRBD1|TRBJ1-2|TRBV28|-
CASRPGQGPPPINGYTF
TGTGCCAGCAGACCTGGACAGGGGCCTCCTCCCATTAATGGCTACACCTTC
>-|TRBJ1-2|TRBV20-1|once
CSARVKDQGDGGYTF
TGCAGTGCTAGAGTTAAGGACCAGGGAGACGGTGGCTACACCTTC
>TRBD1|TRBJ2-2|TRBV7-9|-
CASSPHKGAWNTGELFF
TGTGCCAGCAGCCCGCACAAGGGGGCATGGAACACCGGGGAGCTGTTTTTT
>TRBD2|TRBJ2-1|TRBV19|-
CASSIDRIGLAGNEQFF
TGTGCCAGTAGTATAGACAGAATTGGACTAGCGGGGAATGAGCAGTTCTTC
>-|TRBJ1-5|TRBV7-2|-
CASSLDQKVPQHF
TGTGCCAGCAGCTTAGATCAAAAGGTGCCCCAGCATTTT
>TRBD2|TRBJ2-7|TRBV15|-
CATSRDRPLGGGTGYEQYF
TGTGCCACCAGCAGAGATCGGCCTCTGGGGGGGGGGACCGGGTACGAGCAGTACTTC